The sequence of this T cell receptor beta chain was determined in a study of blood T cell repertoires in COVID-19. The overall study: T cells, B-cell-depleted T cells, or PBMCs supplied cDNA or gDNA.

CDR1 is PRHDT and CDR2 is FYEKMQ in the germline V gene (reference sequence). The V segment lost 0 bases and the J segment 2 bases; nucleotides outside the gene matches: 3. This CDR3 has 15 amino acids. In the source study's methods: Reference gene primer amplification yielded estimated nucleated cell counts. Method: immunoSEQ multiplex PCR; TCRdb's copy keeps in-frame clones and lacks some. The DNA gave D and trimming, while V, J and clone size come from that table. Of around 300,000 clones listed, 75% to 90% are singletons. Material for sequencing was peripheral blood. This TCR came from a man in his forties or fifties with acute or convalescent COVID-19. The V gene is TRBV13, the J gene TRBJ1-2, with 7 bases lining up with TRBD1. The CDR3 sequence is CASSLGGGGNYGYTF. Written as DNA, the CDR3 is TGTGCCAGCAGCTTAGGAGGGGGCGGGAACTATGGCTACACCTTC.